Shown below are 12 T cell receptor beta chains from a single sample sequenced in a study of blood T cell repertoires in COVID-19. Data came from immunoSEQ multiplex PCR; TCRdb stores just in-frame clones and leaves some out. The data contain about 230,000 clones, roughly 80% of them singletons. Input material: PBMCs or T cells enriched from blood (not recorded which). Receptors were obtained from a man aged 55 to 70 who had recovered from COVID-19.

The gene calls are TRBV19 and TRBJ2-3; D not certain. Looked up from germline, CDR1 is LNHDA and CDR2 is SQIVND (reference sequence). V dropped 5 bases and J dropped 2 bases, with 5 bases sitting between them. This CDR3 is built from 12 residues. The CDR3 DNA follows: TGTGCCAGTAGTTTCCACACAGATACGCAGTATTTT. Translating gives CASSFHTDTQYF.

The chain carries TRBV9 and TRBJ1-1; a possible D gene is TRBD1 (5 bases). The CDR3 is made up of 15 amino acids. With 3 bases removed from V and 4 bases from J, the gap between germline ends came to 16 bases. Germline loops: CDR1 SGDLS, CDR2 YYNGEE. The CDR3 bases are TGTGCCAGCAGCGCTGGGGGGGGATCGCCCACTGAAGCTTTCTTT. As protein: CASSAGGGSPTEAFF. Together with reference TRBV9 and TRBJ1-1, the CDR3 gives the full variable domain: DSGVTQTPKHLITATGQRVTLRCSPRSGDLSVYWYQQSLDQGLQFLIQYYNGEERAKGNILERFSAQQFPDLHSELNLSSLELGDSALYFCASSAGGGSPTEAFFGQGTRLTVV.

This clone was seen a few times. J is TRBJ2-2 and V is TRBV6-1; 7 nucleotides match TRBD2. Germline V lookup: CDR1 MNHNS, CDR2 SASEGT. The CDR3 extends over 16 amino acids. J was trimmed by 1 base and V by 4 bases; bases with no gene match: 6. The CDR3 protein is CASSVFSGGNTGELFF. Written as DNA, the CDR3 is TGTGCCAGCAGTGTCTTCTCGGGGGGGAACACCGGGGAGCTGTTTTTT.

The chain couples TRBV19 to TRBJ2-2; D may be TRBD1 (6 bases). CDR1 LNHDA and CDR2 SQIVND come from the germline V gene (reference sequence). The CDR3 consists of 14 residues. Trimming cost V 4 bases and J 4 bases, with 10 bases left between them. The CDR3 DNA reads TGTGCCAGTAGTACAGGGGCGAGCACCGGGGAGCTGTTTTTT. Its protein product is CASSTGASTGELFF.

CDR3 amino acids: CASSLTAGGTMNEQYF. The CDR3 nucleotides are TGTGCCAGCAGCTTAACAGCGGGGGGAACTATGAACGAGCAGTACTTC. The chain employs TRBV7-2 and TRBJ2-7; 9 nucleotides align to TRBD2. The CDR3 extends over 16 amino acids. Germline V gene sequence: CDR1 SGHTA, CDR2 FQGNSA. The V and J ends lost 2 bases and 5 bases, in that order; junction bases with no gene match: 10.

This sequence joins TRBV10-3 and TRBJ1-2; 10 positions match TRBD1. CDR3 size: 15 residues. Looked up from germline, CDR1 is ENHRY and CDR2 is SYGVKD. The junction had 2 bases not matched to a gene; V was cut back by 0 bases and J by 4 bases. CDR3 residues: CAISESWTGGYGYTF. The CDR3 DNA reads TGTGCCATCAGTGAGTCTTGGACAGGGGGCTATGGCTACACCTTC.

The chain is built from TRBV19 and TRBJ1-4; tentatively, D is TRBD1 (6 bases). V dropped 3 bases and J dropped 8 bases, with 19 bases sitting between them. Germline CDR1 LNHDA, CDR2 SQIVND (reference sequence). This CDR3 has 16 residues. The CDR3 coding sequence is TGTGCCAGTAGTATTTTGGAGGGGGGGCTGGACGAAAAACTGTTTTTT. Residues: CASSILEGGLDEKLFF. Full variable domain (remainder filled in from reference TRBV19 and TRBJ1-4): DGGITQSPKYLFRKEGQNVTLSCEQNLNHDAMYWYRQDPGQGLRLIYYSQIVNDFQKGDIAEGYSVSREKKESFPLTVTSAQKNPTAFYLCASSILEGGLDEKLFFGSGTQLSVL.

The chain joins TRBV11-2 to TRBJ1-2; a possible D gene is TRBD1 (5 bases). CDR3 length: 18 residues. V lost 0 bases and J lost 4, with 21 bases in between. Germline-derived CDR1 and CDR2 are SGHAT and FQNNGV. In DNA, the CDR3 is TGTGCCAGCAGCTTAGACCCCGGCCCTGCAGGGCCTAGCTATGGCTACACCTTC. Translation gives CASSLDPGPAGPSYGYTF.

The chain is built from TRBV5-1 and TRBJ1-1; possibly TRBD1 for D (5 bases). With 3 bases removed from V and 1 base from J, the gap between germline ends came to 16 bases. The germline gives CDR1 SGHRS, CDR2 YFSETQ. The CDR3 loop spans 16 amino acids. The CDR3 bases are TGCGCCAGCAGCTGGGGGGTTGCAGCAAAGAACACTGAAGCTTTCTTT. Translation gives CASSWGVAAKNTEAFF.

The chain recombines TRBV5-1 with TRBJ2-1, with 10 bases matching TRBD1. V gave up 5 bases and J gave up 7 bases; unmatched junction bases: 6. There are 14 residues in the CDR3. CDR1 is SGHRS, CDR2 YFSETQ, per germline. The CDR3 DNA reads TGCGCCAGCAGATCCGGGACAGGGGTGAATGAGCAGTTCTTC. Translated, it gives CASRSGTGVNEQFF.

The V and J genes are TRBV10-3 and TRBJ1-3; D unclear. Germline CDR1 and CDR2: ENHRY and SYGVKD. The V gene lost 2 bases and the J gene lost 2 bases, with 7 bases spanning the gap. CDR3 size: 14 residues. The CDR3 sequence: CAISELAAGNTIYF. Written as DNA, the CDR3 is TGTGCCATCAGTGAGCTCGCAGCTGGAAACACCATATATTTT.

This clone showed up just once. The chain recombines TRBV30 with TRBJ2-6; D is perhaps TRBD1 (6 bases). The germline gives CDR1 GTSNPN, CDR2 SVGIG (reference sequence). Trimming took off 1 base at V and 4 bases at J, with 17 bases between the two ends. The length of the CDR3 is 17 residues. As DNA, the CDR3 is TGTGCCTGGAGTGGGACACTGACAGGCTCAGGGGCCAACGTCCTGACTTTC. It yields the protein CAWSGTLTGSGANVLTF.